One sample yielded the 15 T cell receptor beta chains listed below, sequenced in a study of early T cells in non-severe SARS-CoV-2 infection. A single record per CDR3 protein comes from TCRdb applying MiXCR to the 5' RACE reads. The table records over 70,000 distinct CDR3 sequences, roughly 14% of them present only once. Sequencing used whole blood, obtained at baseline. The receptor set was obtained from an adult who was a healthcare worker with PCR-confirmed SARS-CoV-2 infection or an uninfected control (not recorded which).

A few counts support this clonotype. The genes are TRBV5-1 and TRBJ2-3; 9 bases fit TRBD1. This CDR3 contains 16 residues. The V gene end was trimmed by 5 bases and the J gene end by 4 bases; junction bases not matched to a gene: 11. Germline lookup yields CDR1 SGHRS and CDR2 YFSETQ. CDR3 in amino acids: CASSYLGTGYADTQYF. The CDR3 nucleotides are TGCGCCAGCAGTTATCTAGGGACAGGGTACGCAGATACGCAGTATTTT.

The CDR3: CASSANVAGTQETQYF. CDR3 sequence (DNA): TGCGCCAGCAGCGCGAACGTAGCGGGAACACAAGAGACCCAGTACTTC. The chain joins TRBV5-1 to TRBJ2-5, with 8 positions matching TRBD2. V shed 4 bases, J shed 2 bases, and the junction held 10 bases outside the gene matches. This CDR3 is 16 amino acids long. CDR1 is SGHRS, CDR2 YFSETQ, per germline.

CDR3 sequence: CASSTNTGVNYGYTF. Here the CDR3 DNA reads TGTGCCAGCTCGACCAATACAGGAGTTAACTATGGCTACACCTTC. The V call is TRBV18, the J call TRBJ1-2, with D possibly being TRBD1 (5 bases). Trimming stripped 6 bases from V and 1 base from J, with 15 bases between. Looked up from germline, CDR1 is KGHSH and CDR2 is LQKENI. The CDR3 extends over 15 amino acids.

This chain uses TRBV7-3 with TRBJ2-7; 14 bases are a match to TRBD2. CDR1 SGHTA and CDR2 FQGTGA come from the germline V gene. With V trimmed by 0 bases and J by 4 bases, 2 bases remained unmatched. The CDR3 is 16 residues long. CDR3 nucleotide sequence: TGTGCCAGCAGCTTAACCGGGACTAGCGGGGGATACGAGCAGTACTTC. Protein: CASSLTGTSGGYEQYF.

V gene TRBV13 combines with J gene TRBJ2-7, with D perhaps matching TRBD1 (6 bases). CDR1 is PRHDT, CDR2 FYEKMQ, per germline (reference sequence). The CDR3 consists of 14 residues. The V end was cut by 1 base, the J end by 3 bases, with 10 bases between. The CDR3 region is CASSLAQGYYEQYF. As DNA, the CDR3 is TGTGCCAGCAGCTTAGCGCAGGGGTACTACGAGCAGTACTTC.

This clonotype was counted ten times or more. This chain joins TRBV5-1 and TRBJ2-7, with D possibly being TRBD1 or TRBD2 (5 bases each). Trimming stripped 0 bases from V and 6 bases from J, with 16 bases between. Germline V gene data show CDR1 as SGHRS and CDR2 as YFSETQ. The CDR3 extends over 15 amino acids. This CDR3 reads CASSLGTTGAGEQYF. CDR3 in DNA: TGCGCCAGCAGCTTGGGGACAACCGGGGCAGGCGAGCAGTACTTC.

This chain connects TRBV5-1 to TRBJ1-1; D not certain. The CDR3 covers 14 residues. Trimming left V 0 bases short and J 4 bases short, with 10 bases between. Germline loops: CDR1 SGHRS, CDR2 YFSETQ. Here the CDR3 reads CASSLDGYSTEAFF. The CDR3 DNA reads TGCGCCAGCAGCTTGGACGGGTATTCCACTGAAGCTTTCTTT. The full variable domain, in which reference TRBV5-1 and TRBJ1-1 provide the parts outside the CDR3, is KAGVTQTPRYLIKTRGQQVTLSCSPISGHRSVSWYQQTPGQGLQFLFEYFSETQRNKGNFPGRFSGRQFSNSRSEMNVSTLELGDSALYLCASSLDGYSTEAFFGQGTRLTVV.

This clonotype was counted only a few times. This rearrangement joins TRBV19 to TRBJ2-4; either TRBD1 or TRBD2 may fit D (5 bases each). The CDR3 consists of 15 residues. The ends were cut back, 4 bases at V and 6 bases at J, with 16 bases in the middle. The germline CDR1 and CDR2 sequences are LNHDA and SQIVND (reference sequence). The CDR3 reads CASSRTSEGLNIQYF. The CDR3 DNA reads TGTGCCAGTAGTAGAACTAGTGAGGGGTTAAACATTCAGTACTTC.

V gene TRBV20-1 combines with J gene TRBJ1-2; D gene ambiguous. The CDR3 sequence is 14 residues long. V lost 5 bases, J lost 2 bases, and 15 bases lay in between. The germline CDR1 and CDR2 sequences are DFQATT and SNEGSKA (reference sequence). CDR3 coding DNA: TGCAGTGCTCCCCGTGCGGGAAAAAACTATGGCTACACCTTC. This encodes CSAPRAGKNYGYTF.

This clonotype was observed a handful of times. The V and J genes are TRBV4-2 and TRBJ2-3, with 7 bases lining up with TRBD2. The ends lost 1 base at V and 2 bases at J; junction bases unmatched: 3. Germline assignment: CDR1 LGHNA and CDR2 YNFKEQ. This CDR3 comprises 15 residues. The DNA of the CDR3 is TGTGCCAGCAGCCAAGCCGGGACTAACACAGATACGCAGTATTTT. Its translation: CASSQAGTNTDTQYF.

This clonotype was counted ten times or more. The chain uses TRBV2 and TRBJ2-7, with a weak D call TRBD2 (6 bases). This CDR3 is built from 14 residues. The V gene's germline CDR1 is SNHLY and CDR2 FYNNEI. The V end was cut by 8 bases, the J end by 6 bases, with 20 bases between. The CDR3 spells CASSLIRELSEQYF. CDR3 in DNA: TGTGCCAGCTCCCTGATCCGGGAGTTAAGCGAGCAGTACTTC.

This clonotype was recorded a few times. The CDR3 nucleotides read TGTGCCAGCAGTTTGGGGCTGGAGATGGGTCAGCCCCAGCATTTT. It encodes CASSLGLEMGQPQHF. The rearrangement uses TRBV12-3 or TRBV12-4 and TRBJ1-5, with a possible D match to TRBD1 (5 bases). Trimming stripped 3 bases from V and 6 bases from J, with 15 bases between. This CDR3 comprises 15 residues.

The chain employs TRBV7-9 and TRBJ2-7, with TRBD2 matching 9 bases. Germline lookup yields CDR1 SEHNR and CDR2 FQNEAQ (reference sequence). The CDR3 is 15 amino acids. J gave up 4 bases and V 6 bases, and 10 bases lay outside the gene matches. CDR3 DNA sequence: TGTGCCAGCAGACGGACTAGCGTACGGGGTTACGAGCAGTACTTC. Translating gives CASRRTSVRGYEQYF.

The gene calls are TRBV11-2 and TRBJ2-7, with D maybe TRBD1 (5 bases). V gave up 4 bases and J gave up 5 bases, with 15 bases separating them. The CDR3 runs 14 residues. Germline V CDR1 and CDR2: SGHAT, FQNNGV. The CDR3 sequence: CASSSPRGADEQYF. The CDR3 nucleotides read TGTGCCAGCAGCTCCCCAAGGGGTGCTGACGAGCAGTACTTC.

This clonotype was detected only a few times. This chain connects TRBV7-9 to TRBJ2-1; tentatively, D is TRBD1 (6 bases). Germline V CDR1 and CDR2: SEHNR, FQNEAQ (reference sequence). The CDR3 spans 14 residues. Trimming removed 4 bases at V and 1 base at J, with 8 bases between. The CDR3: CASSSGQSYNEQFF. Written as DNA, the CDR3 is TGTGCCAGCAGCTCAGGACAGTCCTACAATGAGCAGTTCTTC.